In its sample, the clone carrying this TCR beta chain was seen many times. Its antigen is unknown. MiXCR, run by TCRdb on the 5' RACE reads, gives a single entry per CDR3 protein. The sample consists of about 58,000 distinct CDR3 sequences, roughly 3.5% of them appearing once. V gave up 6 bases and J gave up 3 bases, with 11 bases separating them. The CDR3 runs 14 residues. Germline CDR1 and CDR2: KGHSH and LQKENI. The sample is drawn from a study of neurological immune-mediated disorders. Unsorted libraries were prepared from 2 million PBMCs held at -80 C. General study findings and limits: The multiple sclerosis repertoire cluster had no association with any clinical or MRI feature. A possible signature was seen in one related-CDR3 cluster, into which phylogenetic grouping placed the repertoires of 18 of 34 multiple sclerosis patients. No CDR3 amino acid sequences recurred among expanded clones across subjects, suggesting private repertoires in all groups.

Sequenced: PBMCs. The TCR originated in a man aged 25-45 years with multiple sclerosis. The V and J genes are TRBV18 and TRBJ1-4; unclear D gene. The CDR3 loop reads CASSAGASNEKLFF. CDR3 in DNA: TGTGCCAGCTCGGCGGGAGCTTCTAATGAAAAACTGTTTTTT.